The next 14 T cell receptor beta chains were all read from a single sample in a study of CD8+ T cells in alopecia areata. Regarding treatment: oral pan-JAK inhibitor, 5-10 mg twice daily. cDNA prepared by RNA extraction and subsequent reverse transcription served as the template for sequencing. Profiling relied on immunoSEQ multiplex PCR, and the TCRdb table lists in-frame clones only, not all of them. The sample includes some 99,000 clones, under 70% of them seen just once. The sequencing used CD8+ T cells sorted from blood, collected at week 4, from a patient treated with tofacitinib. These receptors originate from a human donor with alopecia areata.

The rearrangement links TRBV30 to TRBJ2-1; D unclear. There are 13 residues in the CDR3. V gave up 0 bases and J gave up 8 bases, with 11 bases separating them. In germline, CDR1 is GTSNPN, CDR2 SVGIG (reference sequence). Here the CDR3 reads CAWSVLNPHEQFF. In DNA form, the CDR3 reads TGTGCCTGGAGTGTACTCAATCCGCATGAGCAGTTCTTC. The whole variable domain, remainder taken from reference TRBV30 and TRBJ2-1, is SQTIHQWPATLVQPVGSPLSLECTVEGTSNPNLYWYRQAAGRGLQLLFYSVGIGQISSEVPQNLSASRPQDRQFILSSKKLLLSDSGFYLCAWSVLNPHEQFFGPGTRLTVL.

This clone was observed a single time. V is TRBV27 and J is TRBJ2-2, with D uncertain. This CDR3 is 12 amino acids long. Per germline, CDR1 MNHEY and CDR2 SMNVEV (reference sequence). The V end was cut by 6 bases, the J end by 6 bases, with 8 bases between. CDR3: CASRGLSGELFF. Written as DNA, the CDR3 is TGTGCCAGCAGAGGTTTGTCCGGGGAGCTGTTTTTT.

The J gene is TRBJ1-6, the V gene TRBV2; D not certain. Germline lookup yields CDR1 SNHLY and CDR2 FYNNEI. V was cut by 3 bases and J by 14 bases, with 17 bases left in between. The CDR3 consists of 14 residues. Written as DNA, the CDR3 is TGTGCCAGCAGTGACAGAGGGCGGGCGGGAGCCCTCCACTTT. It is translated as CASSDRGRAGALHF. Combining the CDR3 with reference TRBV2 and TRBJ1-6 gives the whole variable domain EPEVTQTPSHQVTQMGQEVILRCVPISNHLYFYWYRQILGQKVEFLVSFYNNEISEKSEIFDDQFSVERPDGSNFTLKIRSTKLEDSAMYFCASSDRGRAGALHFGNGTRLTVT.

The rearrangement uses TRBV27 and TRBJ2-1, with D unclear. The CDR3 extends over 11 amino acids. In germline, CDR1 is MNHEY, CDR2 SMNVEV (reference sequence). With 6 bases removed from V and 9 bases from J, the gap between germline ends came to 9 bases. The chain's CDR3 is CASRGGSEQFF. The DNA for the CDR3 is TGTGCCAGCAGAGGCGGTAGTGAGCAGTTCTTC.

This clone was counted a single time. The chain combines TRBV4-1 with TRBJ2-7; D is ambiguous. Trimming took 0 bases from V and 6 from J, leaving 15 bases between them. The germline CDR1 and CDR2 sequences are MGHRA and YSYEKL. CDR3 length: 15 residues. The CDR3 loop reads CASSQDLGAELEQYF. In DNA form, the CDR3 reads TGCGCCAGCAGCCAAGATTTGGGCGCGGAGCTCGAGCAGTACTTC.

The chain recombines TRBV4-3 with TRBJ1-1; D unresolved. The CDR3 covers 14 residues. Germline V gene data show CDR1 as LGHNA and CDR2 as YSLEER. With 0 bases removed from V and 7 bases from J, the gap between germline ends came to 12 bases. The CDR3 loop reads CASSQDWATFEAFF. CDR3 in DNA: TGCGCCAGCAGCCAAGATTGGGCCACATTTGAAGCTTTCTTT.

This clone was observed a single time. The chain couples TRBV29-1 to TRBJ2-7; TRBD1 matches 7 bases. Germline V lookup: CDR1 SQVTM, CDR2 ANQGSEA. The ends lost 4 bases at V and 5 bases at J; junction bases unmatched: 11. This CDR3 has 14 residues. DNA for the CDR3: TGCAGCGTTGCCGGGACACAGGGGTTGGACGAGCAGTACTTC. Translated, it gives CSVAGTQGLDEQYF.

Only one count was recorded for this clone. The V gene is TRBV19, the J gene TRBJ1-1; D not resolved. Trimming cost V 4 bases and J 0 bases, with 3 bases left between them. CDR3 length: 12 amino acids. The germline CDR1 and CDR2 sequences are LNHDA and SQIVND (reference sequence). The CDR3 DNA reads TGTGCCAGTAGTAGGATGAACACTGAAGCTTTCTTT. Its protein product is CASSRMNTEAFF.

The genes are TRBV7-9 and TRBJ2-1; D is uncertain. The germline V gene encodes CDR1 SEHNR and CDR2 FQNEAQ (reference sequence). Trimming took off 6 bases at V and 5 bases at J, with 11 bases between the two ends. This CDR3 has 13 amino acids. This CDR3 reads CASRPTRNNEQFF. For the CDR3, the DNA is TGTGCCAGCAGACCAACTCGGAACAATGAGCAGTTCTTC.

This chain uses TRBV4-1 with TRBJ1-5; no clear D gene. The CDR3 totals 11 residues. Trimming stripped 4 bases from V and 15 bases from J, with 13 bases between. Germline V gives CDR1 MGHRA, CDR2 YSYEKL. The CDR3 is CASSRGSQMHF. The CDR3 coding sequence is TGCGCCAGCAGCCGAGGGTCTCAAATGCATTTT.

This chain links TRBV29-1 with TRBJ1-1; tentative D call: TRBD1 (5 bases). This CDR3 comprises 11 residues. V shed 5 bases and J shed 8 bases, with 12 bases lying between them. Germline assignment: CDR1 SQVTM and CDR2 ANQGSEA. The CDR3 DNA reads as TGCAGCGTTTTCAGGGCAGCCGAAGCTTTCTTT. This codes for CSVFRAAEAFF.

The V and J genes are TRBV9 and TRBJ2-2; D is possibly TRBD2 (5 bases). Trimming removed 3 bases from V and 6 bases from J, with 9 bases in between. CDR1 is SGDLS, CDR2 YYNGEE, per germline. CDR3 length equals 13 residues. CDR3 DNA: TGTGCCAGCAGCGACGAGGGTTCCGGGGAGCTGTTTTTT. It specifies CASSDEGSGELFF.

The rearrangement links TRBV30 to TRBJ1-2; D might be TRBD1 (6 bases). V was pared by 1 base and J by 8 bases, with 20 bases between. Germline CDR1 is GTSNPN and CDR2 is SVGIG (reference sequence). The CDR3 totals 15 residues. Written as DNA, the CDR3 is TGTGCCTGGAGTGCACTGGACAGCGCCGGTCTGGGCTACACCTTC. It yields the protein CAWSALDSAGLGYTF.

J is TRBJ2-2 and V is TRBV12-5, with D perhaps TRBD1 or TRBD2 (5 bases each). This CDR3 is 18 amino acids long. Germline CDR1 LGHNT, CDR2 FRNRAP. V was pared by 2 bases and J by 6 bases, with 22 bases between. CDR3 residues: CASGLLGTDRQDPGELFF. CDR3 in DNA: TGTGCTAGTGGTTTGCTGGGGACCGATCGCCAAGACCCCGGGGAGCTGTTTTTT. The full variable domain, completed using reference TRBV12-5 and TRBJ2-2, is DARVTQTPRHKVTEMGQEVTMRCQPILGHNTVFWYRQTMMQGLELLAYFRNRAPLDDSGMPKDRFSAEMPDATLATLKIQPSEPRDSAVYFCASGLLGTDRQDPGELFFGEGSRLTVL.